Listed below are T cell receptor beta chains from one sample, sequenced in a study of control samples from healthy donors and cancer patients. Here immunoSEQ multiplex PCR was the method, and the copy in TCRdb shows in-frame clones only, minus some. This table has roughly 59,000 clones, 92% appearing once. The sequenced sample was PBMCs. These receptors were collected from a man aged 35 to 55 with colorectal cancer. Both conserved end residues are part of each CDR3. D genes are given only for firm matches. Where a row states a size, it is once, few, many or the class of an expanded clone; other rows omit it.

j_call | clone_size | v_call | d_call | cdr3_nt | cdr3_aa
TRBJ2-1 | NA | TRBV6-2/TRBV6-3 | TRBD2 | TGTGCCAGCAGTACTAGCGGGGGGGCCTACAATGAGCAGTTCTTC | CASSTSGGAYNEQFF
TRBJ2-1 | NA | TRBV7-3 | NA | TGTGCCAGCAGCTTAACATGGCAGAACAATGAGCAGTTCTTC | CASSLTWQNNEQFF
TRBJ2-1 | NA | TRBV7-9 | TRBD1 | TGTGCCAGCAGCCTCACAGGGGGGAGCAATGAGCAGTTCTTC | CASSLTGGSNEQFF
TRBJ2-7 | NA | TRBV7-3 | NA | TGTGCCAGCAGCTTAGTACAGGGAGTCGAGCAGTACTTC | CASSLVQGVEQYF
TRBJ1-6 | once | TRBV14 | NA | TGTGCCAGCAGCCCGAGGGGTAGCTCCTATAATTCACCCCTCCACTTT | CASSPRGSSYNSPLHF
TRBJ2-3 | NA | TRBV7-2 | NA | TGTGCCAGCAGCGGACTTATCACAGATACGCAGTATTTT | CASSGLITDTQYF
TRBJ2-5 | NA | TRBV5-1 | NA | TGCGCCAGCAGCACTACCGGGACATCGCAAGAGACCCAGTACTTC | CASSTTGTSQETQYF
TRBJ1-1 | NA | TRBV30 | TRBD1 | TGTGCCTGGAGTTTCAAAACACCCAACTCAGGGGGGACTGAAGCTTTCTTT | CAWSFKTPNSGGTEAFF
TRBJ2-3 | once | TRBV18 | TRBD1 | TGTGCCAGCTCACGGGACAGGACCCCAGATACGCAGTATTTT | CASSRDRTPDTQYF
TRBJ1-1 | once | TRBV6-2/TRBV6-3 | NA | TGTGCCAGCAGTAGGCCCACCACTGAAGCTTTCTTT | CASSRPTTEAFF
TRBJ2-3 | NA | TRBV19 | TRBD2 | TGTGCCAGTAGTCAGACTAGCGGGGGGAGTGCTAGCACAGATACGCAGTATTTT | CASSQTSGGSASTDTQYF
TRBJ1-5 | NA | TRBV27 | NA | TGTGCCAGCAGTTTATCCTATATTGGCAATCAGCCCCAGCATTTT | CASSLSYIGNQPQHF
TRBJ2-7 | NA | TRBV3-1/TRBV3-2 | NA | TGTGCCAGCAGCCAAGTTAGTGGAGGAGAGCAGTACTTC | CASSQVSGGEQYF
TRBJ2-7 | NA | TRBV7-3 | TRBD2 | TGTGCCAGCAGCTTCGGTATTAGCGGGAGCGAGCAGTACTTC | CASSFGISGSEQYF
TRBJ2-1 | NA | TRBV19 | TRBD2 | TGTGCCAGTAGTATAGGGCTAGCGGGGGATTTCCGCTCCTACAATGAGCAGTTCTTC | CASSIGLAGDFRSYNEQFF
TRBJ1-4 | NA | TRBV4-3 | NA | TGCGCCAGCAGCCAGGCCGGGGGGGTCCCGGGAAAACTGTTTTTT | CASSQAGGVPGKLFF
TRBJ2-6 | few | TRBV5-1 | NA | TGCGCCAGCAGCTTGGCGACAGTCCCTGGGGCCAACGTCCTGACTTTC | CASSLATVPGANVLTF